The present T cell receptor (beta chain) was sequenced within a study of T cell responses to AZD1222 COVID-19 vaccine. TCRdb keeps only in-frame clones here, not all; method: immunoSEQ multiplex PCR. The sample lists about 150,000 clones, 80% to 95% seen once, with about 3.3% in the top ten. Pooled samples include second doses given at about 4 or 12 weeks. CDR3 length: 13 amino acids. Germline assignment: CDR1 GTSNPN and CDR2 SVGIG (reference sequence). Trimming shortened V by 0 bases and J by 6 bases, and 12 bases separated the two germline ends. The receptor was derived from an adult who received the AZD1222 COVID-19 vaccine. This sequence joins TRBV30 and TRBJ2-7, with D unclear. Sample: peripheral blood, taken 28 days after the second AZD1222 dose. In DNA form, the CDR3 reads TGTGCCTGGAGTGTCCAGACCCTTGCCGAGCAGTACTTC. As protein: CAWSVQTLAEQYF.